What follows are 7 T cell receptor beta chains derived from one specimen sequenced in a study of identical twins. TCRdb re-derived calls from the 5' RACE reads in MiXCR, one entry per CDR3 protein. The sample has approximately 890,000 distinct CDR3 sequences, roughly an eighth seen once. This same sample was also taken into another study, of yellow fever vaccine responses in identical twins.

Sequencing was carried out using PBMCs. The receptors were gathered from a woman under 30 in good health.

At least ten counts were recorded for this clonotype. The rearrangement links TRBV12-5 to TRBJ2-7; 8 positions match TRBD1. The CDR3 runs to 14 residues. V shed 5 bases, J shed 4 bases, and the junction held 7 bases outside the gene matches. The germline V gene encodes CDR1 LGHNT and CDR2 FRNRAP. CDR3 bases: TGTGCTAGTGGTGTCGGACAGGGAAAATACGAGCAGTACTTC. It translates to CASGVGQGKYEQYF.

This clonotype was recorded a few times. This chain connects TRBV20-1 to TRBJ2-1; D is ambiguous. The V end lost 0 bases, the J end lost 5 bases, and 14 bases lay between the germline ends. Germline lookup yields CDR1 DFQATT and CDR2 SNEGSKA (reference sequence). The CDR3 loop spans 15 amino acids. CDR3: CSARDVPPPHNEQFF. CDR3 coding DNA: TGCAGTGCTAGAGATGTACCTCCCCCACACAATGAGCAGTTCTTC.

There are many counts of this clonotype. V gene TRBV6-2 or TRBV6-3 combines with J gene TRBJ1-2; a weak D match, TRBD1 (6 bases). CDR1 and CDR2 (germline): MNHEY, SVGEGT. V lost 2 bases to trimming and J lost 4 bases, with 23 bases between them. The CDR3 covers 18 residues. The CDR3 spells CASSYAGADVTASYGYTF. The DNA for the CDR3 is TGTGCCAGCAGTTACGCGGGGGCTGATGTGACGGCCTCCTATGGCTACACCTTC.

The rearrangement joins TRBV20-1 to TRBJ1-1, with 8 bases matching TRBD1. CDR3 length: 13 amino acids. J gave up 2 bases and V 5 bases, and 4 bases lay outside the gene matches. Per germline, CDR1 DFQATT and CDR2 SNEGSKA (reference sequence). The CDR3 loop is CSAAGQVNTEAFF. Here the CDR3 DNA reads TGCAGTGCTGCGGGACAGGTCAACACTGAAGCTTTCTTT.

The sample holds a few counts of this clonotype. V gene TRBV6-1 combines with J gene TRBJ2-1; D uncertain. With 4 bases removed from V and 8 bases from J, the gap between germline ends came to 12 bases. The CDR3 spans 13 residues. Germline V gene sequence: CDR1 MNHNS, CDR2 SASEGT. CDR3 loop: CASSGARWDEQFF. CDR3 DNA: TGTGCCAGCAGTGGGGCCCGTTGGGATGAGCAGTTCTTC.

The sample holds a few counts of this clonotype. The J gene is TRBJ1-1, the V gene TRBV20-1, with 8 positions matching TRBD1. Germline loops: CDR1 DFQATT, CDR2 SNEGSKA (reference sequence). This CDR3 is built from 16 residues. With V trimmed by 2 bases and J by 5 bases, 13 bases remained unmatched. For the CDR3, the DNA is TGCAGTGCTAGATCAGGGACAGGCCTAGGTAAAACTGAAGCTTTCTTT. Protein: CSARSGTGLGKTEAFF.

This clonotype was picked up many times. J is TRBJ2-7 and V is TRBV20-1; no clear D gene. The V end was cut by 6 bases, the J end by 1 base, with 7 bases between. The CDR3 consists of 11 residues. CDR1 DFQATT and CDR2 SNEGSKA come from the germline V gene (reference sequence). CDR3 protein: CSARRSYEQYF. CDR3 nucleotides: TGCAGTGCGAGAAGGTCCTACGAGCAGTACTTC.